The TCR beta chain under discussion was sequenced for a study of technical replicates of blood from a handful of donors. Produced via immunoSEQ multiplex PCR; TCRdb's table is partial and in-frame only. The sample comprises around 70,000 clones, around 94% of which are singletons, and about 0.4% rests with the top ten. V was clipped by 3 bases and J by 3 bases; unmatched bases: 10. Germline V gene sequence: CDR1 SGHAT, CDR2 FQNNGV. This CDR3 has 16 amino acids. This clonotype was obtained from a human donor in good health. The rearrangement uses TRBV11-2 and TRBJ2-5; 7 bases line up with TRBD1. The sample was T cells isolated from PBMCs. CDR3 sequence (DNA): TGTGCCAGCAGCTTCCCTTTGCAGGGGGTCAAAGAGACCCAGTACTTC. This gives the protein CASSFPLQGVKETQYF.